This entry features one T cell receptor beta chain sequence. This sample stems from a study of cytotoxic CD8 clonotypes in ibrutinib-treated CLL. Study details: Timing of response sample collection was a median roughly twelve months after treatment start, with a range of 6 to 36.

Generated by immunoSEQ multiplex PCR, the TCRdb table keeps only in-frame clones and is missing some. Of 300,000 or so clones detected, roughly 70% appear once; the ten largest clones hold about 6.7%. Germline loops: CDR1 MGHRA, CDR2 YSYEKL. CDR3 length: 16 residues. J was trimmed by 6 bases and V by 1 base; bases with no gene match: 9. The starting material was PBMCs, obtained after 36 months of ibrutinib treatment. The clonotype comes from a human donor with chronic lymphocytic leukemia. The gene calls are TRBV4-1 and TRBJ1-5; 7 nucleotides line up with TRBD1. In DNA form, the CDR3 reads TGCGCCAGCAGCCAAGGGCCGCTTCAGGGGGTTCAGCCCCAGCATTTT. This gives the protein CASSQGPLQGVQPQHF.